This TCR beta chain was retrieved from a study of blood T cell repertoires in COVID-19. How the authors handled the data: How many nucleated cells were present was estimated from reference gene primer amplification. TCRdb keeps only in-frame clones here, not all; method: immunoSEQ multiplex PCR. That table gives V, J and clone size, and the DNA gave D and trimming. The sample contains just under 250,000 clones, around 89% of which appear only once. With 2 bases removed from V and 5 bases from J, the gap between germline ends came to 7 bases. The CDR3 length is 13 residues. Germline V gene sequence: CDR1 MDHEN, CDR2 SYDVKM. Remarks on this clone: The same CDR3 also results from other DNA sequences found in this sample.

The J gene is TRBJ1-5, the V gene TRBV28; tentative D call: TRBD1 (5 bases). The TCR comes from a woman in her 30s who had recovered from COVID-19. Sequenced input: PBMCs or T cells enriched from blood (not recorded which). In DNA form, the CDR3 reads TGTGCCAGCAGTTTACAGGGATATCAGCCCCAGCATTTT. It codes for CASSLQGYQPQHF.